This T cell receptor beta chain was captured in a study of blood T cells in healthy people across ages. Study outcomes and limitations: Diversity estimates from one million T cells were considered underestimates.

V was pared by 5 bases and J by 5 bases, with 10 bases of the junction left unmatched. The CDR3 has 15 residues. Every donor gave roughly 9.2 milliliters of peripheral blood. A second PCR of roughly 7 to 11 cycles used a sample-barcoded 5' primer and a J-beta primer mix. Per sample, CDR3-containing paired-end reads numbered at least 2.5 million. TCRdb re-called the 5' RACE reads through MiXCR, storing one row per CDR3 protein. The profile covers approximately 800,000 distinct CDR3 sequences, with 60% to 80% appearing a single time and roughly 26% taken by the ten largest. This clonotype was counted once. As yet, its antigen is unknown.

The TCR comes from a man aged 30-40 years in good health. What was sequenced was blood. This chain connects TRBV12-3 or TRBV12-4 to TRBJ1-1; the match to TRBD1 covers 8 bases. The CDR3 here is CASSLLGQGGTEAFF. Here the CDR3 DNA reads TGTGCCAGCAGTCTTCTTGGACAGGGAGGAACTGAAGCTTTCTTT.